This TCR beta chain was recorded in a study of blood T cell repertoires in COVID-19. Overall study: Acute-phase and convalescent COVID-19 samples originated in the United States, Italy and Spain. In each case, the material was cDNA or gDNA derived from T cells, B-cell-depleted T cells, or PBMCs.

V was clipped by 4 bases and J by 4 bases; unmatched bases: 4. In germline, CDR1 is LNHNV, CDR2 YYDKDF (reference sequence). There are 15 residues in the CDR3. Allocation to cohorts depended on clinical history reported by the participants. Before being deemed recovered, Cohort 3 donors had two negative PCRs, clearance, or symptom resolution. Profiled with immunoSEQ multiplex PCR; TCRdb holds only in-frame clones, not every one. In the table there are 150,000 or so clones, about four fifths of which are singletons. The TCR was taken from a man aged 50 or older who had recovered from COVID-19. V gene TRBV15 combines with J gene TRBJ2-3, with 11 bases that match TRBD2. The specimen sequenced was PBMCs or T cells enriched from blood (not recorded which). This CDR3 reads CATSIDSGGADTQYF. CDR3 nucleotide sequence: TGTGCCACCAGCATCGATAGCGGGGGGGCAGATACGCAGTATTTT.